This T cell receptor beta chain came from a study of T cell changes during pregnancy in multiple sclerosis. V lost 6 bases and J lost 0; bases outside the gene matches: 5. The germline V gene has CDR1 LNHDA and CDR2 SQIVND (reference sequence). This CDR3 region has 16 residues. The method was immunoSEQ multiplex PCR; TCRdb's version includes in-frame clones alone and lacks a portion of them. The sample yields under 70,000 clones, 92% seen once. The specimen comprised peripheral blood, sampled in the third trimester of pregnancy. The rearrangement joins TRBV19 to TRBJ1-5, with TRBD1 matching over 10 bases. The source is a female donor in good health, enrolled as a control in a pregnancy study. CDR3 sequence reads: CASSPDRGHSNQPQHF. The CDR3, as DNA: TGTGCCAGTAGCCCCGACAGGGGGCATAGCAATCAGCCCCAGCATTTT.